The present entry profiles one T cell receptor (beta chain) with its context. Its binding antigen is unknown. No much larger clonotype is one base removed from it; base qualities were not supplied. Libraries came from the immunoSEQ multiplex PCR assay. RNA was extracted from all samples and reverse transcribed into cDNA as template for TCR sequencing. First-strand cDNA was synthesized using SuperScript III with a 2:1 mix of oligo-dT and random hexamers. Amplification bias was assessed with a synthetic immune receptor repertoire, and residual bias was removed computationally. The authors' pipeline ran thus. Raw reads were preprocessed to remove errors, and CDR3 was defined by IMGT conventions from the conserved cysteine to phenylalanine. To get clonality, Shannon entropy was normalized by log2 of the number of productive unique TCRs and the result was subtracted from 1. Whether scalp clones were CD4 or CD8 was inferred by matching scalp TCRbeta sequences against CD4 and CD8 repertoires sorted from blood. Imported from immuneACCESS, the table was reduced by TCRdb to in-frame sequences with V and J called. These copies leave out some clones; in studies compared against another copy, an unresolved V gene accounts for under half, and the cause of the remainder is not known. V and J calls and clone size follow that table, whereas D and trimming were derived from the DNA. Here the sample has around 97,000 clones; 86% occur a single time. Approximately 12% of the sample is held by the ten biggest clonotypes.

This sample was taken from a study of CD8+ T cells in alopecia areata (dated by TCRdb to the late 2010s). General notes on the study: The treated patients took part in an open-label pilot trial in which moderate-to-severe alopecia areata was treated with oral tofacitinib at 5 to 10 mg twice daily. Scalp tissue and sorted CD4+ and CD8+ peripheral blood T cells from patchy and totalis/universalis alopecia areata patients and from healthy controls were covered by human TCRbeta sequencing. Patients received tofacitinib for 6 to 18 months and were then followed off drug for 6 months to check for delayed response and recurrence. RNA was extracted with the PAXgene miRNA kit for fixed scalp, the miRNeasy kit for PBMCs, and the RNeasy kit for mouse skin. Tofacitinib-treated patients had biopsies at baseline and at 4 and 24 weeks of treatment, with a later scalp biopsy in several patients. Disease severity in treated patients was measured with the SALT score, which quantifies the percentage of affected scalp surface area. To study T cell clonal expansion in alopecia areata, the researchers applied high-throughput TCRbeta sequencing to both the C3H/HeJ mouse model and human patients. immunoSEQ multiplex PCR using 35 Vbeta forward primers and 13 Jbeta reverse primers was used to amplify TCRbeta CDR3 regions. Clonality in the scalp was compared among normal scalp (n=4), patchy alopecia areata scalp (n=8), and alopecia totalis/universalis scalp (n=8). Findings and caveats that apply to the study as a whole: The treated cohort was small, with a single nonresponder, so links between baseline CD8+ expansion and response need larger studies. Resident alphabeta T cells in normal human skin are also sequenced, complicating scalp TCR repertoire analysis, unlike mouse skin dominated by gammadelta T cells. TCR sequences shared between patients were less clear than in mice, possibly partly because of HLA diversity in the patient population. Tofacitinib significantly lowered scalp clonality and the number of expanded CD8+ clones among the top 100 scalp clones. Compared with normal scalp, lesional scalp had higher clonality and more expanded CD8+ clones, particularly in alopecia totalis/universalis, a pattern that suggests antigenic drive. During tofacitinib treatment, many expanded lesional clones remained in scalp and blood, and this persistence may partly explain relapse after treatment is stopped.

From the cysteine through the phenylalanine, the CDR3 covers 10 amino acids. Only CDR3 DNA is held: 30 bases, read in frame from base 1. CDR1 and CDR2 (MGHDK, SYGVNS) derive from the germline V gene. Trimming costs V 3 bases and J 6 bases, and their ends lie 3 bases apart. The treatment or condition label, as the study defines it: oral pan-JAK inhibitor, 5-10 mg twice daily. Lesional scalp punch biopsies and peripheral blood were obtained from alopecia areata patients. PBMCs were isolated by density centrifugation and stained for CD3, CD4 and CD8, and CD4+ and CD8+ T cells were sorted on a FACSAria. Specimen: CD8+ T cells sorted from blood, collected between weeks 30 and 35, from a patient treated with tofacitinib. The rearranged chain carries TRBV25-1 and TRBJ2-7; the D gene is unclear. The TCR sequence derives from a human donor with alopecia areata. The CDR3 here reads CASSEGEQYF. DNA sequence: TGTGCCAGCAGTGAGGGCGAGCAGTACTTC.